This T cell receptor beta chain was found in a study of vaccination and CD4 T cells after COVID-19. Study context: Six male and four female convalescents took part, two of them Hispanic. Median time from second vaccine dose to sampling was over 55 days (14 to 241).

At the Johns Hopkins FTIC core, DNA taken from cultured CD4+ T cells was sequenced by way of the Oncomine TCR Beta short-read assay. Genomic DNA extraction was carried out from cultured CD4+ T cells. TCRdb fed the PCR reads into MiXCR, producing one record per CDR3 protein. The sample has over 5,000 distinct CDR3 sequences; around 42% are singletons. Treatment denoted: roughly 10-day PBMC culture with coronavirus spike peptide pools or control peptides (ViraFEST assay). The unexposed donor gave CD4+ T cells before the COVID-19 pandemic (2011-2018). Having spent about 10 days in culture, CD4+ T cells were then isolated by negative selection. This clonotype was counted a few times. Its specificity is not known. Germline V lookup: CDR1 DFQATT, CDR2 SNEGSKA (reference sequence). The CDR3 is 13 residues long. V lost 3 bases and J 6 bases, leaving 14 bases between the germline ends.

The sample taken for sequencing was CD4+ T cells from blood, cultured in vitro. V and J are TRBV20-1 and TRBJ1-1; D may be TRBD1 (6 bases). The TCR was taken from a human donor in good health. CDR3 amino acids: CSARLGGRAEAFF. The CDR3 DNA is TGCAGTGCTAGGCTGGGGGGCAGGGCTGAAGCTTTCTTT.